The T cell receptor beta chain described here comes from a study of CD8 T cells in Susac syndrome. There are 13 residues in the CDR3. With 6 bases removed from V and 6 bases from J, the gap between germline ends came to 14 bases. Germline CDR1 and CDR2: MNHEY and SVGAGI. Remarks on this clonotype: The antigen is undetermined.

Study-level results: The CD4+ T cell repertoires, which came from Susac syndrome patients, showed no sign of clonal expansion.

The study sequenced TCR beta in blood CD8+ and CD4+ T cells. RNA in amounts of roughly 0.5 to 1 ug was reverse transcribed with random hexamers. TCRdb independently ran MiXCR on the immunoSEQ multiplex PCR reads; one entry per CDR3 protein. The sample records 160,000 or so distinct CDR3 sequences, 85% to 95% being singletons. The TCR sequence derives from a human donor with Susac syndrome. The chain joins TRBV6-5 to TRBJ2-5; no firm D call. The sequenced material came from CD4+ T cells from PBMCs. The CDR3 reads CASSRFDQQTQYF. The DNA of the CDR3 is TGTGCCAGCAGCCGCTTCGATCAGCAGACCCAGTACTTC.